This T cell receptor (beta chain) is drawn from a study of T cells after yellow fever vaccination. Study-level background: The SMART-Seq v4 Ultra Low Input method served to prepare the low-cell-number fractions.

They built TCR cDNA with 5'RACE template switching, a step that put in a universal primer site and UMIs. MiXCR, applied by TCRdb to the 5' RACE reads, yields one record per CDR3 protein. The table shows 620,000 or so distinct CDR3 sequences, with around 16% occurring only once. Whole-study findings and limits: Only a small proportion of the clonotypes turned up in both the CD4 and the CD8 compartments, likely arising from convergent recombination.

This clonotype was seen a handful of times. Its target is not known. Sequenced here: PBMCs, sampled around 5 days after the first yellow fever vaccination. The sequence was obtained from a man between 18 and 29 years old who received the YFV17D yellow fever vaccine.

The CDR3 here is CASSLEWGGRGEQFF. The DNA for the CDR3 is TGTGCCAGCAGCTTAGAGTGGGGGGGCCGAGGTGAGCAGTTCTTC. The V gene is TRBV7-6, the J gene TRBJ2-1; tentatively, D is TRBD2 (7 bases). The CDR3 sequence is 15 residues long. Trimming stripped 1 base from V and 9 bases from J, with 16 bases between. CDR1 and CDR2 from the germline V gene are SGHVS and FNYEAQ.